This T cell receptor beta chain was recovered during a study of blood T cell repertoires in COVID-19. For the study at large: The samples span acute and convalescent COVID-19 from the United States, Italy and Spain. Nucleic acid was either cDNA or gDNA, and it came from T cells, B-cell-depleted T cells, or PBMCs.

Source study methods: Amplification with reference gene primers provided the estimates of nucleated cell counts. TCRdb keeps only in-frame clones here, not all; method: immunoSEQ multiplex PCR. V and J calls and clone size are those listed in that table; D and trimming were worked out from the DNA. Counted here are roughly 60,000 clones, about 81% occurring once; the ten biggest clones make up 15%. Trimming cost V 4 bases and J 3 bases, with 19 bases left between them. Germline V gene sequence: CDR1 SGHNT, CDR2 YYREEE (reference sequence). The CDR3 spans 17 residues. The source of this sequence is a man older than 75 with acute or convalescent COVID-19. The specimen was peripheral blood. The rearrangement uses TRBV5-4 and TRBJ2-2; unclear D gene. CDR3 sequence: CASSHPSAGRDTGELFF. In DNA form, the CDR3 reads TGTGCCAGCAGCCACCCCTCCGCCGGTCGCGACACCGGGGAGCTGTTTTTT.